The rows below give T cell receptor beta chains drawn from one sample of a study of beta chain features in type 1 diabetes. TCRdb's copy holds only in-frame clones and misses some; the assay was immunoSEQ multiplex PCR. The sample contains tens of thousands of clones, 30% to 35% of which appear only once. Sequenced sample: stem cell memory CD4+ T cells from blood. These receptor sequences come from a woman between 18 and 29 years old in good health. Each CDR3 is given with its conserved first and last residue. Each record gives: V gene, CDR3 length, D gene, J gene, clone size, CDR3 DNA, CDR3 protein. A D gene is named only where the DNA matches it firmly. Clone size is stated in some rows and not others, as once, few, many or a class when expanded.

TRBV7-8	13	-	TRBJ2-5	-	TGTGCCAGCAGGAACCCCCGGGGAGAGACCCAGTACTTC	CASRNPRGETQYF
TRBV6-1	13	-	TRBJ2-7	-	TGTGCCGCGGCCATGCGGGGAGAGTACGAGCAGTACTTC	CAAAMRGEYEQYF
TRBV19	15	TRBD1	TRBJ2-1	-	TGTGCCAGTAGTACCACAGGGGCCTCCTACAATGAGCAGTTCTTC	CASSTTGASYNEQFF
TRBV7-3	14	-	TRBJ2-1	few	TGTGCCAGCAGCTTCCAGGGTACTAACAATGAGCAGTTCTTC	CASSFQGTNNEQFF
TRBV4-2	15	-	TRBJ1-4	-	TGTGCCAGCAGCCAAACCCACGACAGGACCGACCAACTGTTTTTT	CASSQTHDRTDQLFF
TRBV11-3	13	-	TRBJ1-2	-	TGTGCCAGCAGCTCCTCCTCAGGGTATGGCTACACCTTC	CASSSSSGYGYTF
TRBV7-9	15	TRBD1	TRBJ1-5	few	TGTGCCAGCAGCTTGGACAGGGGAGGCAATCAGCCCCAGCATTTT	CASSLDRGGNQPQHF
TRBV6-1	14	-	TRBJ2-7	-	TGTGCCAGCAGTGAAATGACTACCTCCTACGAGCAGTACTTC	CASSEMTTSYEQYF
TRBV2	15	TRBD2	TRBJ2-5	-	TGTGCCAGCAGTATAGCTCGACTAGCGGGGGAGACCCAGTACTTC	CASSIARLAGETQYF
TRBV13	15	-	TRBJ1-3	few	TGTGCCAGCAGACCCGCCCGGGGGGCTGGGAACACCATATATTTT	CASRPARGAGNTIYF
TRBV6-5	14	TRBD1	TRBJ2-7	few	TGTGCCAGCCGGAACACAGGGGGCCAAGACGAGCAGTACTTC	CASRNTGGQDEQYF
TRBV11-3	15	TRBD2	TRBJ2-1	-	TGTGCCAGCAGCTCTACTAGCGGGGGGGCCCATGAGCAGTTCTTC	CASSSTSGGAHEQFF
TRBV7-8	14	TRBD2	TRBJ2-5	-	TGTGCCAGCAGCTTAGGGGCGGGAGGAGAGACCCAGTACTTC	CASSLGAGGETQYF
TRBV21-1	15	-	TRBJ2-1	-	TGTGCCAGCAGCAGAAGAGCGGGAGTGCACAATGAGCAGTTCTTC	CASSRRAGVHNEQFF
TRBV30	14	-	TRBJ1-1	-	TGTGCCTGGAGGTCGAGGGTGCGGGCCTCTGAAGCTTTCTTT	CAWRSRVRASEAFF
TRBV5-1	13	-	TRBJ1-2	few	TGCGCCAGCAGCTTCGGACAGAACTATGGCTACACCTTC	CASSFGQNYGYTF
TRBV5-1	15	-	TRBJ2-7	few	TGCGCCAGCAGCCCGGGGGGCAGGGGGCGGTCCGAGCAGTACTTC	CASSPGGRGRSEQYF
TRBV7-2	14	-	TRBJ1-2	-	TGTGCCAGCAGCTCCCGGAGTCCGTTGGGTGGCTACACCTTC	CASSSRSPLGGYTF
TRBV7-9	15	-	TRBJ1-2	-	TGTGCCAGCAGCTTAGATTCCTCAGGCTCTGGCGGCTACACCTTC	CASSLDSSGSGGYTF
TRBV30	14	TRBD1	TRBJ1-1	-	TGTGCCTGGAGGTCGGGACAGGTGAACACTGAAGCTTTCTTT	CAWRSGQVNTEAFF
TRBV6-5	13	-	TRBJ2-3	-	TGTGCCAGCTCGGTAACTAGCACAGATACGCAGTATTTT	CASSVTSTDTQYF
TRBV7-3	19	TRBD1	TRBJ1-3	few	TGTGCCAGCAACACGGACAGGGGGCCTAGGAACGGATCTGGAAACACCATATATTTT	CASNTDRGPRNGSGNTIYF
TRBV30	14	-	TRBJ2-1	few	TGTGCCTGGGCGCGGAACACTCTTGGGAATGAGCAGTTCTTC	CAWARNTLGNEQFF
TRBV7-2	14	-	TRBJ1-2	-	TGTGCCAGCAGCTTAGAAATAGGCGGCTATGGCTACACCTTC	CASSLEIGGYGYTF
TRBV7-9	16	-	TRBJ1-3	-	TGTGCCAGCAGCTTAGCCGGGGGGCCCTCTGGAAACACCATATATTTT	CASSLAGGPSGNTIYF
TRBV11-1	15	-	TRBJ2-6	-	TGTGCCAGCAGCTCCAGGGTAGGCGGGGCCAACGTCCTGACTTTC	CASSSRVGGANVLTF
TRBV5-1	14	-	TRBJ1-5	-	TGCGCCAGCAGCTTGGCAGGGAACAATCAGCCCCAGCATTTT	CASSLAGNNQPQHF
TRBV13	14	TRBD2	TRBJ2-1	few	TGTGCCAGCAGGCCCCGGGACTACCACAATGAGCAGTTCTTC	CASRPRDYHNEQFF
TRBV9	15	-	TRBJ2-3	-	TGTGCCAGCAGCGTAGATTACAGGGCCGCAGATACGCAGTATTTT	CASSVDYRAADTQYF
TRBV7-2	15	TRBD1	TRBJ2-3	-	TGTGCCAGCAGCCCAGACCGACAGGGGGGAGATACGCAGTATTTT	CASSPDRQGGDTQYF
TRBV9	17	TRBD2	TRBJ2-2	-	TGTGCCAGCAGCGTAGCTAGCGGGGCCCCTGGGACCGGGGAGCTGTTTTTT	CASSVASGAPGTGELFF
TRBV6-1	16	-	TRBJ2-6	-	TGTGCCAGCAGTGTCCTGAGAAGCTCTGGGGCCAACGTCCTGACTTTC	CASSVLRSSGANVLTF
TRBV7-2	11	-	TRBJ2-5	once	TGTGCCAGCGCCTCGGGGGAGACCCAGTACTTC	CASASGETQYF
TRBV15	18	TRBD2	TRBJ2-1	-	TGTGCCACCAGCAGAGATACGAGGGAGGGGTATTACCTAAATGAGCAGTTCTTC	CATSRDTREGYYLNEQFF
TRBV2	12	-	TRBJ1-1	-	TGTGCCAGCAGGCAGGTCCCCACTGAAGCTTTCTTT	CASRQVPTEAFF
TRBV10-3	12	-	TRBJ1-2	-	TGTGCCATCAAGTCTCGAGGGAACGGCTACACCTTC	CAIKSRGNGYTF
TRBV7-3	14	-	TRBJ1-3	-	TGTGCCAGCAGCTTCGGAGGCTCTGGAAACACCATATATTTT	CASSFGGSGNTIYF
TRBV18	13	-	TRBJ1-1	-	TGTGCCAGCTCACCATTCCCCTACACTGAAGCTTTCTTT	CASSPFPYTEAFF
TRBV6-5	15	-	TRBJ1-5	-	TGTGCCAGCAGTTACTCGAGCGGGGACGGTCAGCCCCAGCATTTT	CASSYSSGDGQPQHF
TRBV5-1	14	TRBD1	TRBJ2-7	-	TGCGCCAGCAGCTCCGACAGGGCGCAATACGAGCAGTACTTC	CASSSDRAQYEQYF
TRBV7-7	10	-	TRBJ2-3	-	TGTGCGCCCCGGGCAGATACGCAGTATTTT	CAPRADTQYF
TRBV28	15	-	TRBJ2-1	few	TGTGCCAGCAGTTTATTCTCGACAGGGAGGAATGAGCAGTTCTTC	CASSLFSTGRNEQFF
TRBV2	15	TRBD2	TRBJ2-1	few	TGTGCCAGCACCCCCGGGACTAGCGACGACAATGAGCAGTTCTTC	CASTPGTSDDNEQFF
TRBV6-5	15	-	TRBJ1-1	few	TGTGCCAGCAGTTACTCGAGTGCTGGTGAAGATGAAGCTTTCTTT	CASSYSSAGEDEAFF
TRBV29-1	13	TRBD2	TRBJ2-2	few	TGCAGCGTGGACGGACTAGCCGAGGGGGAGCTGTTTTTT	CSVDGLAEGELFF
TRBV7-9	15	TRBD2	TRBJ2-1	-	TGTGCCAGCAGCTTAGGCGGGGGGGAGTACAATGAGCAGTTCTTC	CASSLGGGEYNEQFF
TRBV13	12	-	TRBJ2-1	few	TGTGCCAGCAGCTTAGCGGGGGATGAGCAGTTCTTC	CASSLAGDEQFF
TRBV7-2	14	TRBD1	TRBJ1-1	-	TGTGCCAGCAGCATACTACAGGGGGACACTGAAGCTTTCTTT	CASSILQGDTEAFF
TRBV19	16	-	TRBJ1-1	few	TGTGCCAGTAGACTAGGGCAGGGGCCTAAGGACACTGAAGCTTTCTTT	CASRLGQGPKDTEAFF
TRBV4-3	13	-	TRBJ1-1	-	TGCGCCAGCAGCCGCGACAGGCTCGGTGAAGCTTTCTTT	CASSRDRLGEAFF
TRBV7-2	19	TRBD2	TRBJ2-3	few	TGTGCCAGCAGCTTAGCGCTAGGGCTAGCGGGGGCTTTCACAGATACGCAGTATTTT	CASSLALGLAGAFTDTQYF
TRBV7-3	13	-	TRBJ1-2	-	TGTGCCAGCAGCTTGGACAGTAACTATGGCTACACCTTC	CASSLDSNYGYTF
TRBV14	15	TRBD2	TRBJ2-5	once	TGTGCCAGCAGCCCCTCGACTAGCGGGGCGGAGACCCAGTACTTC	CASSPSTSGAETQYF
TRBV4-3	19	TRBD1	TRBJ2-7	-	TGCGCCAGCAGCCAAGAAGTGATGAAGGGCAGGACAGGGGGGACCGAGCAGTACTTC	CASSQEVMKGRTGGTEQYF
TRBV5-6	13	TRBD2	TRBJ2-5	few	TGTGCCAGCAACTTGGCCGGGGGGGAGACCCAGTACTTC	CASNLAGGETQYF